The 19 T cell receptor beta chains below all came from one sample that was sequenced in a study of Tregs in tolerant kidney transplant recipients. Repertoires were generated with immunoSEQ multiplex PCR, while TCRdb's copy carries only in-frame clones and drops some. This table has 74,000 or so clones, roughly 90% appearing once. Recipients received nonmyeloablative bone marrow transplants from related graft donors, with transient mixed chimerism. Source: CD4+ T cells from blood (PBMCs), taken 24 months after the transplant. Receptors were obtained from a human patient who received a combined kidney and bone marrow transplant. The T cells may partly be graft donor cells.

This clone was observed once. The chain couples TRBV12-5 to TRBJ2-7; TRBD2 matches at 14 bases. After removal of 2 bases from V and 2 bases from J, the junction contained 11 bases not matched to a gene. Per the germline V gene, CDR1 is LGHNT and CDR2 is FRNRAP. This CDR3 is built from 19 residues. The CDR3 DNA reads TGTGCTAGTGGTTTGCCGGGACTAGCGGGAGTAAGGGGGGCCTACGAGCAGTACTTC. Translating it yields CASGLPGLAGVRGAYEQYF.

V is TRBV6-1 and J is TRBJ2-3; 7 nucleotides align to TRBD1. Unmatched junction bases numbered 4, after V lost 6 bases and J lost 4 bases. Germline CDR1 MNHNS, CDR2 SASEGT. The CDR3 consists of 13 residues. The CDR3 DNA sequence: TGTGCCAGCAGGAGACAGGGATCAGATACGCAGTATTTT. It is translated as CASRRQGSDTQYF.

This clone was recorded once. The chain recombines TRBV5-4 with TRBJ1-1, with a tentative D call TRBD1 (5 bases). Per the germline V gene, CDR1 is SGHNT and CDR2 is YYREEE (reference sequence). Trimming removed 2 bases from V and 2 bases from J, with 16 bases in between. The CDR3 has 16 residues. The CDR3 bases are TGTGCCAGCAGCTTTTCAGGGCGGGGAGCAAACACTGAAGCTTTCTTT. It specifies CASSFSGRGANTEAFF.

The V gene is TRBV13, the J gene TRBJ2-3, with TRBD2 as a possible D gene (5 bases). In germline, CDR1 is PRHDT, CDR2 FYEKMQ (reference sequence). The CDR3 consists of 15 residues. V lost 5 bases and J 4 bases, leaving 16 bases between the germline ends. The CDR3 spells CASSIERAGADTQYF. CDR3 in DNA: TGTGCCAGCAGCATAGAGAGGGCCGGGGCAGATACGCAGTATTTT.

This chain links TRBV6-1 with TRBJ1-4; tentative D call: TRBD1 (5 bases). V gave up 6 bases and J gave up 12 bases, with 14 bases separating them. The CDR3 spans 12 residues. Germline V gene sequence: CDR1 MNHNS, CDR2 SASEGT. This CDR3 is CASRTETEELFF. For the CDR3, the DNA is TGTGCCAGCAGAACCGAGACAGAAGAACTGTTTTTT.

The V call is TRBV15, the J call TRBJ1-6; 8 bases match TRBD1. The V and J ends lost 3 bases and 4 bases, in that order; junction bases with no gene match: 2. The length of the CDR3 is 15 residues. Germline V lookup: CDR1 LNHNV, CDR2 YYDKDF (reference sequence). The chain's CDR3 is CATSRRTGYNSPLHF. DNA of the CDR3: TGTGCCACCAGCAGGAGGACAGGGTATAATTCACCCCTCCACTTT.

This rearrangement joins TRBV30 to TRBJ2-1; D possibly corresponds to TRBD1 (5 bases). Germline values: CDR1 GTSNPN, CDR2 SVGIG (reference sequence). Trimming removed 5 bases at V and 4 bases at J, with 9 bases between. This CDR3 has 12 residues. In DNA, the CDR3 is TGTGCCTGGGGACAAATTTACAATGAGCAGTTCTTC. The encoded protein is CAWGQIYNEQFF.

This chain connects TRBV6-4 to TRBJ1-1; D might be TRBD1 (5 bases). Per germline, CDR1 MRHNA and CDR2 SNTAGT. The CDR3 is 15 amino acids. Deletions cut 8 bases from V and 7 bases from J, with 23 bases between. Here the CDR3 DNA reads TGTGCCAGCCCCTACTACACCGGGGGAAAAATTGAAGCTTTCTTT. This translates into CASPYYTGGKIEAFF.

The chain joins TRBV2 to TRBJ2-7; possible D gene TRBD2, 6 bases. Trimming removed 7 bases at V and 1 base at J, with 20 bases between. From germline, CDR1 is SNHLY and CDR2 FYNNEI. The CDR3 spans 16 residues. The CDR3 DNA follows: TGTGCCAGCAAAAAGGGCCAAACCGCGGGGTCCTACGAGCAGTACTTC. Its protein product is CASKKGQTAGSYEQYF.

The genes are TRBV9 and TRBJ2-2; 11 bases map to TRBD1. The CDR3 covers 15 residues. CDR1 and CDR2 from the germline V gene are SGDLS and YYNGEE. J lost 5 bases, V lost 3 bases, and 3 bases had no gene match. DNA for the CDR3: TGTGCCAGCAGCGCAGGACAGGGGGCGACCGGGGAGCTGTTTTTT. Translation gives CASSAGQGATGELFF.

The rearrangement joins TRBV5-1 to TRBJ1-1; D is perhaps TRBD1 (5 bases). Germline CDR1 reads SGHRS; CDR2 reads YFSETQ. The CDR3 totals 13 residues. Between the trimmed V and J ends, which lost 4 bases and 2 bases, there was a span of 9 bases. This chain's CDR3 is CASSATDNTEAFF. DNA for the CDR3: TGCGCCAGCAGCGCGACAGATAACACTGAAGCTTTCTTT.

V is TRBV5-4 and J is TRBJ2-5; D remains ambiguous. CDR1 is SGHNT, CDR2 YYREEE, per germline (reference sequence). The V and J ends lost 7 bases and 5 bases respectively, with 12 bases between them. The CDR3 loop spans 12 amino acids. CDR3 bases: TGTGCCAGCGGAGCGTTCGGGGAGACCCAGTACTTC. Its translation is CASGAFGETQYF.

This chain links TRBV23-1 with TRBJ2-5; unclear D gene. TRBV23-1 is identified as an open reading frame with a role that is uncertain. The CDR3 length is 16 residues. V lost 0 bases and J lost 4, with 15 bases in between. The CDR3 loop reads CASSQSSAETRETQYF. In DNA, the CDR3 is TGCGCCAGCAGTCAATCGTCGGCGGAAACCCGAGAGACCCAGTACTTC.

This clone came up once. This chain connects TRBV2 to TRBJ2-5; possible D gene TRBD2, 5 bases. Trimming left V 5 bases short and J 0 bases short, with 10 bases between. This CDR3 spans 14 amino acids. Germline assignment: CDR1 SNHLY and CDR2 FYNNEI. The CDR3 region is CASSLGLHQETQYF. The CDR3 DNA is TGTGCCAGCAGTTTAGGACTGCACCAAGAGACCCAGTACTTC. The whole variable domain, filled in from reference TRBV2 and TRBJ2-5, reads EPEVTQTPSHQVTQMGQEVILRCVPISNHLYFYWYRQILGQKVEFLVSFYNNEISEKSEIFDDQFSVERPDGSNFTLKIRSTKLEDSAMYFCASSLGLHQETQYFGPGTRLLVL.

This chain uses TRBV19 with TRBJ1-6; D unresolved. The CDR3 consists of 13 residues. V was shortened by 4 bases and J by 11 bases, with 12 bases between the two germline ends. Germline values: CDR1 LNHDA, CDR2 SQIVND (reference sequence). In nucleotides, the CDR3 is TGTGCCAGTAGTAGCTTCAAGGCGGCACCCCTCCACTTT. Translating it yields CASSSFKAAPLHF.

The gene calls are TRBV9 and TRBJ2-7; 10 positions match TRBD2. Germline trimming cut 3 bases from V and 5 bases from J; bases unmatched to any gene: 5. The length of the CDR3 is 14 residues. Looked up from germline, CDR1 is SGDLS and CDR2 is YYNGEE. Here the CDR3 DNA reads TGTGCCAGCAGCGCCGGGACTAGCGTCCACGAGCAGTACTTC. Its translation: CASSAGTSVHEQYF.

The chain combines TRBV18 with TRBJ1-6, with a possible D match to TRBD1 (5 bases). V was shortened by 3 bases and J by 10 bases, with 19 bases between the two germline ends. The CDR3 spans 16 residues. The germline gives CDR1 KGHSH, CDR2 LQKENI. The CDR3 here is CASSPGGIQIWSPLHF. In DNA form, the CDR3 reads TGTGCCAGCTCACCGGGGGGGATCCAGATATGGTCACCCCTCCACTTT. Filled out from reference TRBV18 and TRBJ1-6, the complete variable domain reads NAGVMQNPRHLVRRRGQEARLRCSPMKGHSHVYWYRQLPEEGLKFMVYLQKENIIDESGMPKERFSAEFPKEGPSILRIQQVVRGDSAAYFCASSPGGIQIWSPLHFGNGTRLTVT.

The gene calls are TRBV2 and TRBJ2-7; TRBD2 aligns across 10 bases. Losses at the gene ends were 7 bases for V and 5 bases for J; bases not matched to a gene: 11. There are 15 residues in the CDR3. Germline V lookup: CDR1 SNHLY, CDR2 FYNNEI. The CDR3 DNA sequence: TGTGCCAGCACTCGGCTAGCGGGAGCCCCCAACGAGCAGTACTTC. It codes for CASTRLAGAPNEQYF.

V usage is TRBV28 and J usage is TRBJ1-5, with D tentatively TRBD1 (5 bases). V lost 5 bases, J lost 2 bases, and 13 bases lay in between. The CDR3 contains 15 residues. CDR1 MDHEN and CDR2 SYDVKM come from the germline V gene. The CDR3 region has the DNA TGTGCCAGCAGTGGGGCCGGTATGGGCAATCAGCCCCAGCATTTT. The encoded protein is CASSGAGMGNQPQHF.